Following are 27 T cell receptor beta chains from one sample sequenced in a study of blood T cell repertoires in COVID-19. Sequencing used immunoSEQ multiplex PCR; TCRdb keeps in-frame clones, though not all of them. The data hold about 200,000 clones, with around 85% observed a single time. The specimen sequenced was peripheral blood. Receptors were obtained from a woman aged 50 to 60 with acute or convalescent COVID-19.

The chain links TRBV18 to TRBJ1-6; D unresolved. Germline V gene lookup returns CDR1 KGHSH and CDR2 LQKENI. The CDR3 totals 14 residues. The germline V and J ends were trimmed by 6 bases and 5 bases, with 11 bases remaining between them. This CDR3 is CASSPGSDNSPLHF. CDR3 nucleotide sequence: TGTGCCAGCTCCCCAGGCAGCGATAATTCACCCCTCCACTTT.

V gene TRBV24-1 combines with J gene TRBJ2-3, with unresolved D. The V end was cut by 2 bases, the J end by 0 bases, with 5 bases between. CDR3 size: 14 residues. The germline CDR1 and CDR2 sequences are KGHDR and SFDVKD. The CDR3 coding sequence is TGTGCCACCAGTGATTGGGCCAGCACAGATACGCAGTATTTT. It is translated as CATSDWASTDTQYF.

The rearrangement uses TRBV5-8 and TRBJ1-5, with 9 bases identical to TRBD1. Germline CDR1 and CDR2: SGHTS and YDEGEE. Trimming took 4 bases from V and 3 from J; bases not matched to a gene: 5. The CDR3 covers 15 residues. CDR3 sequence (DNA): TGTGCCAGCAGCGCCGGGACAGGGAACAATCAGCCCCAGCATTTT. This gives the protein CASSAGTGNNQPQHF.

The V call is TRBV6-5, the J call TRBJ1-2; 9 positions match TRBD1. Trimming took 2 bases from V and 2 from J; bases not matched to a gene: 3. CDR3 length: 15 residues. From germline, CDR1 is MNHEY and CDR2 SVGAGI. The CDR3 nucleotides read TGTGCCAGCAGTTACGGGGACAGGGAAAACTATGGCTACACCTTC. Translation gives CASSYGDRENYGYTF.

About this clone: At the DNA level, this CDR3 is encoded by other sequences in the same sample as well. The chain is built from TRBV11-2 and TRBJ2-3; D is undetermined. Per the germline V gene, CDR1 is SGHAT and CDR2 is FQNNGV. The CDR3 is 14 amino acids. With 5 bases removed from V and 6 bases from J, the gap between germline ends came to 15 bases. The CDR3 region is CASSRNPARDTQYF. CDR3 DNA: TGTGCCAGCAGCCGAAACCCTGCCCGGGATACGCAGTATTTT.

The J gene is TRBJ2-1, the V gene TRBV14; 14 bases fit TRBD2. Per the germline V gene, CDR1 is SGHDN and CDR2 is FVKESK. V gave up 5 bases and J gave up 4 bases; unmatched junction bases: 10. The CDR3 has 18 residues. CDR3 in amino acids: CASSSTTRTSGGYNEQFF. Here the CDR3 DNA reads TGTGCCAGCAGCTCAACTACAAGGACTAGCGGGGGGTACAATGAGCAGTTCTTC.

This rearrangement joins TRBV7-2 to TRBJ2-7, with unresolved D. This CDR3 comprises 15 residues. Per the germline V gene, CDR1 is SGHTA and CDR2 is FQGNSA. Trimming cost V 5 bases and J 3 bases, with 17 bases left between them. For the CDR3, the DNA is TGTGCCAGCAGCCCACTGGCCAGCGAACTCTACGAGCAGTACTTC. The encoded protein is CASSPLASELYEQYF. Using reference TRBV7-2 and TRBJ2-7 for the parts outside the CDR3, the full variable domain is GAGVSQSPSNKVTEKGKDVELRCDPISGHTALYWYRQSLGQGLEFLIYFQGNSAPDKSGLPSDRFSAERTGGSVSTLTIQRTQQEDSAVYLCASSPLASELYEQYFGPGTRLTVT.

V gene TRBV3-1 (or the pseudogene TRBV3-2) combines with J gene TRBJ1-2, with D possibly being TRBD1 (6 bases). V lost 4 bases and J 2 bases, leaving 14 bases between the germline ends. CDR1 is LGHDT, CDR2 YNNKEL, per germline (reference sequence). The CDR3 runs 15 residues. CDR3 nucleotides: TGTGCCAGCAGCCCCCTCGGACAGTCAAACTATGGCTACACCTTC. Translation: CASSPLGQSNYGYTF.

This rearrangement joins TRBV5-5 to TRBJ1-5, with D uncertain. CDR1 SGHKS and CDR2 YYEKEE come from the germline V gene (reference sequence). CDR3 length equals 14 residues. With 4 bases removed from V and 5 bases from J, the gap between germline ends came to 13 bases. The CDR3 loop is CASSRRSGDQPQHF. CDR3 nucleotides: TGTGCCAGCAGCCGACGGTCCGGAGATCAGCCCCAGCATTTT.

The chain employs TRBV10-3 and TRBJ1-5, with a weak D call TRBD1 (5 bases). V was trimmed by 4 bases and J by 6 bases, leaving 13 bases between them. Germline CDR1 reads ENHRY; CDR2 reads SYGVKD. The CDR3 is made up of 14 amino acids. This chain's CDR3 is CAISAGTEGQPQHF. The CDR3 DNA reads as TGTGCCATCAGTGCCGGGACTGAGGGTCAGCCCCAGCATTTT.

The chain has TRBV18 and TRBJ1-4; unclear D gene. Germline V gives CDR1 KGHSH, CDR2 LQKENI. V lost 2 bases, J lost 0 bases, and 4 bases lay in between. This CDR3 has 14 amino acids. CDR3 nucleotide sequence: TGTGCCAGCTCACCAGGCTCAACTAATGAAAAACTGTTTTTT. This gives the protein CASSPGSTNEKLFF.

The chain employs TRBV7-2 and TRBJ1-6; 8 nucleotides agree with TRBD1. V shed 8 bases, J shed 7 bases, and the junction held 4 bases outside the gene matches. The CDR3 is 13 amino acids. Germline-derived CDR1 and CDR2 are SGHTA and FQGNSA. The CDR3 spells CASGGQANSPLHF. The CDR3 DNA sequence: TGTGCCAGCGGGGGACAGGCCAATTCACCCCTCCACTTT.

The sample holds a few counts of this clone. The gene calls are TRBV4-1 and TRBJ1-3, with TRBD1 identical over 10 bases. Germline V gene data show CDR1 as MGHRA and CDR2 as YSYEKL. This CDR3 is 15 amino acids long. With 5 bases clipped from V and 8 bases from J, the junction kept 9 bases outside the gene matches. CDR3 bases: TGCGCCAGCAGCGACGGGGGGACAGGGGCAGACACCATATATTTT. Protein: CASSDGGTGADTIYF.

The chain recombines TRBV2 with TRBJ1-2, with TRBD1 matching over 7 bases. Looked up from germline, CDR1 is SNHLY and CDR2 is FYNNEI. V shed 5 bases, J shed 8 bases, and the junction held 5 bases outside the gene matches. The CDR3 is made up of 12 amino acids. The DNA of the CDR3 is TGTGCCAGCAGTAGACAGGGTTCGGGCTACACCTTC. Its translation is CASSRQGSGYTF. The complete variable domain, with remaining parts taken from reference TRBV2 and TRBJ1-2, reads EPEVTQTPSHQVTQMGQEVILRCVPISNHLYFYWYRQILGQKVEFLVSFYNNEISEKSEIFDDQFSVERPDGSNFTLKIRSTKLEDSAMYFCASSRQGSGYTFGSGTRLTVV.

This sequence joins TRBV21-1 and TRBJ2-5; the D call of TRBD2 is as the table states it, not checked on the DNA. TRBV21-1 has pseudogene status. The CDR3 runs to 16 residues. The CDR3 DNA follows: TGTGCCAGCAGCAAAGTAAGCGGGACGTACCAAGAGACCCAGTACTTC. It encodes CASSKVSGTYQETQYF.

The V call is TRBV9, the J call TRBJ2-3; TRBD1 aligns across 7 bases. Trimming at V came to 1 base and at J to 3 bases, leaving 8 bases not matched to a gene. Per germline, CDR1 SGDLS and CDR2 YYNGEE. The CDR3 length is 16 residues. The CDR3 here is CASSVSSDRETDTQYF. The CDR3 bases are TGTGCCAGCAGCGTAAGTTCCGACAGGGAAACAGATACGCAGTATTTT.

The chain recombines TRBV6-5 with TRBJ1-2; tentative D call: TRBD1 (6 bases). Germline assignment: CDR1 MNHEY and CDR2 SVGAGI. The V and J ends lost 6 bases and 4 bases respectively, with 15 bases between them. This CDR3 is built from 14 residues. The CDR3 nucleotides read TGTGCCAGCAGGCTACAGGGACGACTCTATGGCTACACCTTC. It translates to CASRLQGRLYGYTF.

The rearrangement joins TRBV5-1 to TRBJ2-5; tentatively, D is TRBD1 (7 bases). The CDR3 spans 13 residues. The ends were cut back, 9 bases at V and 5 bases at J, with 17 bases in the middle. Germline V gives CDR1 SGHRS, CDR2 YFSETQ. The CDR3 is CATSPTGRETQYF. CDR3 DNA: TGCGCCACCTCACCGACAGGGAGGGAGACCCAGTACTTC.

The chain links TRBV7-6 to TRBJ2-1; 8 bases match TRBD1. V gave up 4 bases and J gave up 5 bases; unmatched junction bases: 13. Germline V CDR1 and CDR2: SGHVS, FNYEAQ. The CDR3 runs to 17 residues. The CDR3 reads CASSSYTRTGPNNEQFF. In DNA, the CDR3 is TGTGCCAGCAGCTCCTATACTCGGACAGGGCCCAACAATGAGCAGTTCTTC.

The rearrangement joins TRBV5-1 to TRBJ2-7; unclear D gene. Germline CDR1 is SGHRS and CDR2 is YFSETQ. V lost 2 bases, J lost 0 bases, and 12 bases lay in between. This CDR3 contains 15 residues. The CDR3 bases are TGCGCCAGCAGCTTCGGCAGACCTAGCTCCTACGAGCAGTACTTC. Encoded protein: CASSFGRPSSYEQYF.

The chain carries TRBV5-1 and TRBJ2-2; TRBD2 matches 8 bases. Germline V gene sequence: CDR1 SGHRS, CDR2 YFSETQ. The trim removed 4 bases at V and 6 bases at J, leaving 8 bases unmatched. The CDR3 loop spans 15 amino acids. CDR3 nucleotides: TGCGCCAGCAGCCTAGAGGGACTAGTAGCCGGGGAGCTGTTTTTT. Translation: CASSLEGLVAGELFF.

The chain joins TRBV25-1 to TRBJ2-1, with 13 nucleotides matching TRBD2. The V gene's germline CDR1 is MGHDK and CDR2 SYGVNS. V shed 1 base, J shed 7 bases, and the junction held 7 bases outside the gene matches. This CDR3 has 17 residues. In nucleotides, the CDR3 is TGTGCCAGCAGTGAATGGGGACTAGCGGGACGAACGAATGAGCAGTTCTTC. Translation gives CASSEWGLAGRTNEQFF.

The table lists this clone with a few counts. This chain links TRBV10-1 with TRBJ1-5; D is undetermined. V was clipped by 2 bases and J by 3 bases, with 5 bases between them. In germline, CDR1 is WNHNN, CDR2 SYGVQD (reference sequence). The length of the CDR3 is 13 residues. Here the CDR3 reads CASSESTNQPQHF. CDR3 sequence (DNA): TGCGCCAGCAGTGAGAGCACCAATCAGCCCCAGCATTTT.

The V call is TRBV7-2, the J call TRBJ2-1; 9 nucleotides align to TRBD2. The junction had 7 bases not matched to a gene; V was cut back by 5 bases and J by 2 bases. Per germline, CDR1 SGHTA and CDR2 FQGNSA. The CDR3 loop spans 16 amino acids. The CDR3 reads CASSQLTSGPYNEQFF. The CDR3 coding sequence is TGTGCCAGCAGCCAACTCACTAGCGGGCCCTACAATGAGCAGTTCTTC.

This rearrangement joins TRBV11-3 to TRBJ2-3, with 9 bases aligning to TRBD1. The CDR3 length is 15 residues. Trimming at V came to 5 bases and at J to 3 bases, leaving 6 bases not matched to a gene. In germline, CDR1 is SGHNT, CDR2 YENEEA. CDR3: CASSDGQGRTDTQYF. CDR3 DNA: TGTGCCAGCAGCGACGGACAGGGGCGGACAGATACGCAGTATTTT.

This chain links TRBV30 with TRBJ2-3, with TRBD1 identical over 10 bases. Germline-derived CDR1 and CDR2 are GTSNPN and SVGIG (reference sequence). V lost 6 bases and J lost 0; bases outside the gene matches: 3. This CDR3 region has 14 residues. CDR3 nucleotides: TGTGCCTGTATGACAGGGGGCAGCACAGATACGCAGTATTTT. Amino acid sequence: CACMTGGSTDTQYF.

The chain couples TRBV5-4 to TRBJ2-3; 8 bases are shared with TRBD1. The V gene's germline CDR1 is SGHNT and CDR2 YYREEE (reference sequence). V lost 4 bases, J lost 6 bases, and 7 bases stayed unmatched. This CDR3 is built from 14 residues. The CDR3 nucleotides are TGTGCCAGCAGCCCGTACAGGGGGTCCGATACGCAGTATTTT. It codes for CASSPYRGSDTQYF.